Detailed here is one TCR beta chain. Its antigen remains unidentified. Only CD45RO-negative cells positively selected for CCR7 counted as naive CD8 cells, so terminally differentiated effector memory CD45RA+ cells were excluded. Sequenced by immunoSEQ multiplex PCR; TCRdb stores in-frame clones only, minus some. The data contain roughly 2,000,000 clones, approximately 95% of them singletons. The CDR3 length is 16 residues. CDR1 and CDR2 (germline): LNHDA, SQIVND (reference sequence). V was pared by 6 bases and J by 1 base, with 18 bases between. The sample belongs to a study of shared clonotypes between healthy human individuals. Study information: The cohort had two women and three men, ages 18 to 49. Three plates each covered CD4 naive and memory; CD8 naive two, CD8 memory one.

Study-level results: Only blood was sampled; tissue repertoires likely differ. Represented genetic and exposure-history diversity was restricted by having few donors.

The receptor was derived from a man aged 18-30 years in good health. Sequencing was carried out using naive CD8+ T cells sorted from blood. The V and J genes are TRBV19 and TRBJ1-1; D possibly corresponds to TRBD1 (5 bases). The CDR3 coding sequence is TGTGCCAGTAGCCTAGAAACCGGGACGGAGAACACTGAAGCTTTCTTT. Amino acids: CASSLETGTENTEAFF.